The 2 T cell receptor beta chains reported below all come from one sample, sequenced in a study of blood T cell repertoires in COVID-19. Repertoires were generated with immunoSEQ multiplex PCR, while TCRdb's copy carries only in-frame clones and drops some. Of approximately 230,000 clones in the sample, roughly 85% are singletons; the top ten hold about 3%. Sequencing used peripheral blood. The receptors were gathered from a young man with active or convalescent COVID-19.

CDR3 sequence (DNA): TGTGCCAGCAGCCAAGCCGGGGTGGGCCCCAACTATGGCTACACCTTC. Protein product: CASSQAGVGPNYGYTF. This chain joins TRBV3-1 (or the pseudogene TRBV3-2) and TRBJ1-2; no clear D. The CDR3 totals 16 residues. Trimming took 1 base from V and 2 from J, leaving 14 bases between them. Germline V gene lookup returns CDR1 LGHDT and CDR2 YNNKEL (reference sequence).

This chain joins TRBV7-8 and TRBJ1-2; D gene ambiguous. Germline CDR1 SGHVS, CDR2 FQNEAQ. Trimming took 0 bases from V and 5 from J, leaving 7 bases between them. The CDR3 sequence is 13 residues long. CDR3 nucleotides: TGTGCCAGCAGCTTAGCGCTAGCGTATGGCTACACCTTC. As protein: CASSLALAYGYTF.